The entry that follows covers one T cell receptor beta chain sequence. The antigen is unknown. This sample stems from a study of T-cell reconstitution after alpha-beta-depleted transplantation in children. Whole-study results and caveats: Some patients owed their high day-60 TCRbeta diversity to surviving recipient T cells and thymic progenitors. At one year after transplant, newly produced T cells mostly accounted for T-cell counts and diversity. Expanded graft clones numbering several hundred reportedly gave rise to alpha-beta T cells about two months after transplant.

The authors prepared the TCRbeta library with unique molecular identifiers. Via MiXCR, TCRdb re-called the PCR reads, giving one row per CDR3 protein. The data show 200,000 to 250,000 distinct CDR3 sequences, roughly 8.1% seen once. The V gene's germline CDR1 is SGHDN and CDR2 FVKESK. There are 15 residues in the CDR3. Trimming stripped 4 bases from V and 0 bases from J, with 12 bases between. The gene calls are TRBV14 and TRBJ2-5; no firm D call. This sequence originates from a male patient between 2 and 15 years old who had a stem cell transplant for acute myeloid leukemia, so the T cells may come from the graft donor. Sample: PBMCs, mostly from graft donor cells, taken 360 days after TCRalphabeta/CD19-depleted stem cell transplant. CDR3 sequence: CASSPLVTYQETQYF. CDR3 in DNA: TGTGCCAGCAGCCCACTCGTGACGTACCAAGAGACCCAGTACTTC.